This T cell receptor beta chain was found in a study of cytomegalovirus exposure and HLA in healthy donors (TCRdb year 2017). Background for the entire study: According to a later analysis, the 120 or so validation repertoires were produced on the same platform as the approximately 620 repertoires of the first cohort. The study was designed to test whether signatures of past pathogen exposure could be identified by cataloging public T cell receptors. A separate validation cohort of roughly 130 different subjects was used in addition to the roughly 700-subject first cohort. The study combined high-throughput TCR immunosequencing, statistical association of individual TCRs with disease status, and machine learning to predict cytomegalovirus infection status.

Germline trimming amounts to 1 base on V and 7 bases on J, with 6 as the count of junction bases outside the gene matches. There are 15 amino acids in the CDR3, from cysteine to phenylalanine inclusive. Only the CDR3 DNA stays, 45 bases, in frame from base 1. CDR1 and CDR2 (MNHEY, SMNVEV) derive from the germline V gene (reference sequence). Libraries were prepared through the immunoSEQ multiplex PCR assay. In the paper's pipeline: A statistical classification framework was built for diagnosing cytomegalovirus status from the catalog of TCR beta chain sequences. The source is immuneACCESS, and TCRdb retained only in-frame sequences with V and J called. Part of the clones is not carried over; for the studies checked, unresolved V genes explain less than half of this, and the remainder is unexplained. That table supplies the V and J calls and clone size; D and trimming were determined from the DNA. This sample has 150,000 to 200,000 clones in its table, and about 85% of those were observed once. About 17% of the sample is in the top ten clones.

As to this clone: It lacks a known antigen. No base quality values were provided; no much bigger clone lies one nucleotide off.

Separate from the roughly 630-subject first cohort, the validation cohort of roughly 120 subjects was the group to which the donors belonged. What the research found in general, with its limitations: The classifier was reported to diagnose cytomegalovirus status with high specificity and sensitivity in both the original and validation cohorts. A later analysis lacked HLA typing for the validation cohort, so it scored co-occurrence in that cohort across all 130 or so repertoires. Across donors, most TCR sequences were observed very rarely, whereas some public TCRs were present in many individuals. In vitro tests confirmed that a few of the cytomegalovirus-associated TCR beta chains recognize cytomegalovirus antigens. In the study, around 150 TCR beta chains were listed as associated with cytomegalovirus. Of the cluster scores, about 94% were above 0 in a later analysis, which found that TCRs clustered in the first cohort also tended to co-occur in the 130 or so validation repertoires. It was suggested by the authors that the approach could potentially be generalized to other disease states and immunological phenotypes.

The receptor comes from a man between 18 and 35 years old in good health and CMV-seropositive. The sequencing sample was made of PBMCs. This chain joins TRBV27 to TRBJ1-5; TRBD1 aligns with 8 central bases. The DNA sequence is TGTGCCAGCAGTTTATACGGACAGGGAGGCCAGCCCCAGCATTTT. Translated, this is CASSLYGQGGQPQHF.